This T cell receptor beta chain was captured by sequencing in a study of blood T cell repertoires in COVID-19. In the original processing: Amplified reference gene primers provided the basis for estimating nucleated cell counts. TCRdb keeps only in-frame clones here, not all; method: immunoSEQ multiplex PCR. Clone size and V and J calls were adopted from that table, with D and trimming inferred from the DNA. The data contain 88,000 or so clones, around 90% of them singletons. This clone was counted a single time. The V gene end was trimmed by 4 bases and the J gene end by 5 bases; junction bases not matched to a gene: 15. Per germline, CDR1 KGHDR and CDR2 SFDVKD. The length of the CDR3 is 17 residues.

Sequenced sample: peripheral blood. This chain uses TRBV24-1 with TRBJ2-5, with 7 positions matching TRBD2. The sequence came from a man aged 50 to 60 with acute or convalescent COVID-19. CDR3 nucleotide sequence: TGTGCCACCAGTGACACTAAAAGGGCAGGGAGGGAGGAGACCCAGTACTTC. It yields the protein CATSDTKRAGREETQYF.